The entry below describes one TCR beta chain. This sample was taken from a study of STAT5B mutations in CD4+ large granular lymphocyte leukemia. The repertoire was sequenced with immunoSEQ multiplex PCR; TCRdb's copy has only in-frame clones and lacks some. This table holds about 35,000 clones, approximately 67% found once. The ends were cut back, 0 bases at V and 4 bases at J, with 2 bases in the middle. The CDR3 covers 12 residues. CDR1 is SGHTA, CDR2 FQGNSA, per germline. The chain employs TRBV7-2 and TRBJ2-3; D is unclear. This TCR was sampled from a human donor in good health. Source material: CD4+ T cells from blood buffy coats. The DNA of the CDR3 is TGTGCCAGCAGCTTAGCTTCAGATACGCAGTATTTT. Translating gives CASSLASDTQYF.